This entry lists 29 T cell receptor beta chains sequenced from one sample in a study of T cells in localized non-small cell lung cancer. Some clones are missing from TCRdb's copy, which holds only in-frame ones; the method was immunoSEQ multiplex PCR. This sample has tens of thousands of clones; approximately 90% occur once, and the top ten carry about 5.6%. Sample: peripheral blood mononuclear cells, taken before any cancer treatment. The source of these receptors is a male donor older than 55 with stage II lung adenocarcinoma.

The CDR3 bases are TGTGCCAGCAGCCAAGAGATAGGGGCCAAAAACATTCAGTACTTC. It encodes CASSQEIGAKNIQYF. The gene calls are TRBV4-2 and TRBJ2-4; D gene ambiguous. Germline CDR1 and CDR2: LGHNA and YNFKEQ. V lost 0 bases, J lost 1 base, and 7 bases lay in between. CDR3 length: 15 residues.

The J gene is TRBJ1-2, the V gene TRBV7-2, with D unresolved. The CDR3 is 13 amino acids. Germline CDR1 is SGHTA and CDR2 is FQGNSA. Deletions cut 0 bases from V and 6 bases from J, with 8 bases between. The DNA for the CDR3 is TGTGCCAGCAGCTTAGCCGCGGGAGATGGCTACACCTTC. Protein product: CASSLAAGDGYTF.

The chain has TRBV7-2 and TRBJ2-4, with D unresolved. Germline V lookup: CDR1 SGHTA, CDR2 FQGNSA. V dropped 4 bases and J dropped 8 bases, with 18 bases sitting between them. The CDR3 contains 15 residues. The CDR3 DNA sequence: TGTGCCAGCAGCTCCTACCGAACAGCGTCGGACATTCAGTACTTC. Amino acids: CASSSYRTASDIQYF.

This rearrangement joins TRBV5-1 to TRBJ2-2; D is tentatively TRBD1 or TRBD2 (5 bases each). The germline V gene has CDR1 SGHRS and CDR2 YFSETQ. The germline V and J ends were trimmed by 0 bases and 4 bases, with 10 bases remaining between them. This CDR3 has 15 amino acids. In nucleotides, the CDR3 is TGCGCCAGCAGCTTGGGGCAGGGAGCCACCGGGGAGCTGTTTTTT. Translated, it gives CASSLGQGATGELFF. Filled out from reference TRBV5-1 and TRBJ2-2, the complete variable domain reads KAGVTQTPRYLIKTRGQQVTLSCSPISGHRSVSWYQQTPGQGLQFLFEYFSETQRNKGNFPGRFSGRQFSNSRSEMNVSTLELGDSALYLCASSLGQGATGELFFGEGSRLTVL.

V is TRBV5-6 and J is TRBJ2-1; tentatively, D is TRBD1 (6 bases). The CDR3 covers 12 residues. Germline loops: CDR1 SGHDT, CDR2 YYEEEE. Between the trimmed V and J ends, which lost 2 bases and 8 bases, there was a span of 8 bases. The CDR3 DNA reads TGTGCCAGCAGCTTACAGGGCGATGAGCAGTTCTTC. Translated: CASSLQGDEQFF.

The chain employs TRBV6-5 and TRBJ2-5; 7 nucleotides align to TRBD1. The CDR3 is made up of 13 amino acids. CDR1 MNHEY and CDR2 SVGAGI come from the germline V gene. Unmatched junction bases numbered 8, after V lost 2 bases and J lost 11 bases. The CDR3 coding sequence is TGTGCCAGCAGTTACCCCGGGACAGCAGAGCAGTACTTC. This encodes CASSYPGTAEQYF.

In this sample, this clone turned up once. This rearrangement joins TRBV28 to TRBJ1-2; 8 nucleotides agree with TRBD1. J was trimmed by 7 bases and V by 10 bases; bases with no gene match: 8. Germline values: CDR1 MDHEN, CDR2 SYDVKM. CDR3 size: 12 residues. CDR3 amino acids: CATRQGPGGYTF. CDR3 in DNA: TGTGCCACCCGACAGGGGCCGGGTGGCTACACCTTC.

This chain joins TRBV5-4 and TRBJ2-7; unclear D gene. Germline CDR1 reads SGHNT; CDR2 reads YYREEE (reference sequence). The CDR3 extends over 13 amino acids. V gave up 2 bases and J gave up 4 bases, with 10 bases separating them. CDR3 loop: CASSFQSGYEQYF. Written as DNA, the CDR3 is TGTGCCAGCAGCTTCCAAAGTGGGTACGAGCAGTACTTC.

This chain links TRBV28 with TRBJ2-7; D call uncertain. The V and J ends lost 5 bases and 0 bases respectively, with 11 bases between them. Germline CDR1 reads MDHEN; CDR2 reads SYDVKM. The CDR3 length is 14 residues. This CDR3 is CASSPPQSSYEQYF. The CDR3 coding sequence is TGTGCCAGCAGTCCTCCACAGAGCTCCTACGAGCAGTACTTC.

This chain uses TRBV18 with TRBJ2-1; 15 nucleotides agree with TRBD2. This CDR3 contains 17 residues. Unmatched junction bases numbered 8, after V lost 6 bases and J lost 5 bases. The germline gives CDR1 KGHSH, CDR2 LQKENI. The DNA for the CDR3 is TGTGCCAGCTCCCCCGGGACTAGCGGGAGGTTGGACAATGAGCAGTTCTTC. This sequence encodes CASSPGTSGRLDNEQFF.

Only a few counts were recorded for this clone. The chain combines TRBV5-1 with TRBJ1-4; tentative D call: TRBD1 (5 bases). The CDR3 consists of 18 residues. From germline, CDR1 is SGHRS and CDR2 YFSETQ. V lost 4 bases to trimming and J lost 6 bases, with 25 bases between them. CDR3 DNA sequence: TGCGCCAGCAGCCCATTCTCGGGCCCCCAGGGCGGATATGAAAAACTGTTTTTT. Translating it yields CASSPFSGPQGGYEKLFF.

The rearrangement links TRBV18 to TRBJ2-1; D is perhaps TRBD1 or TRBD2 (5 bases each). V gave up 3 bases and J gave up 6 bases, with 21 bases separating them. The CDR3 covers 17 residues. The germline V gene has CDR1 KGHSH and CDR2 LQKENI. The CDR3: CASSPPSSSPGANEQFF. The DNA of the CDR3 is TGTGCCAGCTCACCCCCCTCGTCGTCCCCCGGGGCCAATGAGCAGTTCTTC.

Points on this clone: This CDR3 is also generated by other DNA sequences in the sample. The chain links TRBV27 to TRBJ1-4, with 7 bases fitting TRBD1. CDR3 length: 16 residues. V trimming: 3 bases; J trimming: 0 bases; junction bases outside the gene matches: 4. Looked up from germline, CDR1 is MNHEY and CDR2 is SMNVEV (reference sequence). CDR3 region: CASSFAGGATNEKLFF. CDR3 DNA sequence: TGTGCCAGCAGTTTTGCAGGGGGGGCAACTAATGAAAAACTGTTTTTT.

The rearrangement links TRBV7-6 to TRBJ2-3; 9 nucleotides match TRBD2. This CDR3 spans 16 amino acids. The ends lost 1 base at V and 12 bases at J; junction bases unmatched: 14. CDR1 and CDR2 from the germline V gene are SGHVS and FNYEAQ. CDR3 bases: TGTGCCAGCAGCTTAGACGTCGCGGGAGGGCCAAGTTTCCAGTATTTT. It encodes CASSLDVAGGPSFQYF.

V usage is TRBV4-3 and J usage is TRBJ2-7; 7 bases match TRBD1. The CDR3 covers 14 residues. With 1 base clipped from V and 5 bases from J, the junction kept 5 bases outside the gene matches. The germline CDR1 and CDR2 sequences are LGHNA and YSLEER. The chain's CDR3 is CASSQADRPHEQYF. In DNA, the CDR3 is TGCGCCAGCAGCCAAGCGGACAGGCCGCACGAGCAGTACTTC.

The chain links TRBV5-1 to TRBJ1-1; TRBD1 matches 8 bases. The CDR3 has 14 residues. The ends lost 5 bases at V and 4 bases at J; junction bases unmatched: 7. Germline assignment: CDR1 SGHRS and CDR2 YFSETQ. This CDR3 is CASSQGAGGTEAFF. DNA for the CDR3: TGCGCCAGCAGTCAGGGGGCCGGGGGCACTGAAGCTTTCTTT.

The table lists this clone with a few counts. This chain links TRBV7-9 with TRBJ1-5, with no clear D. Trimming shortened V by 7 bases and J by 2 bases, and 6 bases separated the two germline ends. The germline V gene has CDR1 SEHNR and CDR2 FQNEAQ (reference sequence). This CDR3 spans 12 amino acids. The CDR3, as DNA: TGTGCCAGCAAAGTTTGCAATCAGCCCCAGCATTTT. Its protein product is CASKVCNQPQHF.

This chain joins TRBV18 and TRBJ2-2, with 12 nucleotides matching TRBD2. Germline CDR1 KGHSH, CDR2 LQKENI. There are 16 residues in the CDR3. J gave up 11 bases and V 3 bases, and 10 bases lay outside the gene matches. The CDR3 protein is CASSPGLLAGGGELFF. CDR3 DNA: TGTGCCAGCTCACCGGGACTACTAGCGGGAGGAGGAGAGCTGTTTTTT.

This CDR3 is CASSPSTSGSAGELFF. CDR3 sequence (DNA): TGTGCCAGCAGCCCCTCGACTAGCGGTTCGGCCGGGGAGCTGTTTTTT. This rearrangement joins TRBV9 to TRBJ2-2; the match to TRBD2 covers 9 bases. Germline CDR1 reads SGDLS; CDR2 reads YYNGEE. V lost 4 bases and J lost 6; bases outside the gene matches: 10. This CDR3 is built from 16 residues.

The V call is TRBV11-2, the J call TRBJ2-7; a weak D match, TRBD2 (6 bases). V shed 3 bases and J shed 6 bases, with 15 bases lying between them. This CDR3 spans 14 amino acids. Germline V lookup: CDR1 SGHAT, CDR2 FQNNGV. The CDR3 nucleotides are TGTGCCAGCAGCTTCGGGAGAGGCTCCGGCGAGCAGTACTTC. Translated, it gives CASSFGRGSGEQYF. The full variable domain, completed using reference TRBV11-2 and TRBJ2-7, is EAGVAQSPRYKIIEKRQSVAFWCNPISGHATLYWYQQILGQGPKLLIQFQNNGVVDDSQLPKDRFSAERLKGVDSTLKIQPAKLEDSAVYLCASSFGRGSGEQYFGPGTRLTVT.

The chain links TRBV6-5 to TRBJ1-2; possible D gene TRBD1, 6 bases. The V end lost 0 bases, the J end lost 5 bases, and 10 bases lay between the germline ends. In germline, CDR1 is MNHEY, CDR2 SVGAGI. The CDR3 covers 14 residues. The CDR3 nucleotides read TGTGCCAGCAGTTACTCGACAGGCGAGTATGGCTACACCTTC. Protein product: CASSYSTGEYGYTF.

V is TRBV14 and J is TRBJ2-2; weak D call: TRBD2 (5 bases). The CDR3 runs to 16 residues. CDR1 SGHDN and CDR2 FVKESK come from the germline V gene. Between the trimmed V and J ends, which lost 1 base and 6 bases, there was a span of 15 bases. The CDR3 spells CASSQGKRSYAGELFF. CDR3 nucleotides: TGTGCCAGCAGCCAAGGAAAGCGGAGTTACGCCGGGGAGCTGTTTTTT.

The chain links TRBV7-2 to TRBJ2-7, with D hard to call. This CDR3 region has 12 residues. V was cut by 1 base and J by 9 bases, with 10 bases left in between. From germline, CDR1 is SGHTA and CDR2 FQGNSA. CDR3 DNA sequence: TGTGCCAGCAGCTTAGTGGAATCGACGCAGTACTTC. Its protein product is CASSLVESTQYF. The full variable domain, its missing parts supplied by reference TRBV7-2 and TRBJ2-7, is GAGVSQSPSNKVTEKGKDVELRCDPISGHTALYWYRQSLGQGLEFLIYFQGNSAPDKSGLPSDRFSAERTGGSVSTLTIQRTQQEDSAVYLCASSLVESTQYFGPGTRLTVT.

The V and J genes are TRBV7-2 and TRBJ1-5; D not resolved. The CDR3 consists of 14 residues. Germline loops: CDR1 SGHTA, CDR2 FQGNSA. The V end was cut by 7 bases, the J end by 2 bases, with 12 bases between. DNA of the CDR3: TGTGCCAGCACCTTCAGTCCTGGCAATCAGCCCCAGCATTTT. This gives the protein CASTFSPGNQPQHF.

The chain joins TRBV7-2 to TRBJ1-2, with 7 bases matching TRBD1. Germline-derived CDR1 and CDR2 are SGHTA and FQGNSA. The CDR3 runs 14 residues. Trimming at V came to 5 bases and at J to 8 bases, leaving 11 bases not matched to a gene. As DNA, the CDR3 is TGTGCCAGCAGCCCCCGACAGGGACAAAACGGCTACACCTTC. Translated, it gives CASSPRQGQNGYTF.

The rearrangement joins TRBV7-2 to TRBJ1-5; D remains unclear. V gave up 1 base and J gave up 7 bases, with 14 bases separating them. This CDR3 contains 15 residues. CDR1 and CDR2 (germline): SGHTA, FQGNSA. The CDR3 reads CASSLGVREGQPQHF. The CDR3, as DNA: TGTGCCAGCAGCTTAGGGGTCCGAGAAGGGCAGCCCCAGCATTTT.

The CDR3 region has the DNA TGTGCCAGCAGCTTAGCGGGAGTAAGCGAGCAGTACTTC. It codes for CASSLAGVSEQYF. This chain links TRBV11-3 with TRBJ2-7; a possible D gene is TRBD2 (6 bases). V dropped 1 base and J dropped 6 bases, with 10 bases sitting between them. Germline V CDR1 and CDR2: SGHNT, YENEEA. The CDR3 sequence is 13 residues long. Filled out from reference TRBV11-3 and TRBJ2-7, the complete variable domain reads EAGVVQSPRYKIIEKKQPVAFWCNPISGHNTLYWYLQNLGQGPELLIRYENEEAVDDSQLPKDRFSAERLKGVDSTLKIQPAELGDSAVYLCASSLAGVSEQYFGPGTRLTVT.

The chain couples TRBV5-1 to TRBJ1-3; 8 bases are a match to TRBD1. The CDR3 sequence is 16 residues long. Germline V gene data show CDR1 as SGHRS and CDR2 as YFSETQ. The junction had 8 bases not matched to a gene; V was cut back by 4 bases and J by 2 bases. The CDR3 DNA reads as TGCGCCAGCAGCGCCGGGACAGGCCTTGCTGGAAACACCATATATTTT. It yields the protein CASSAGTGLAGNTIYF.

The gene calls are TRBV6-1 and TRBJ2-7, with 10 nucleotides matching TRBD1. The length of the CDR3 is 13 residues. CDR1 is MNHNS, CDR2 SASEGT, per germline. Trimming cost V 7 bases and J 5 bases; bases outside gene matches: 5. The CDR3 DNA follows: TGTGCCAGCAAGCGACAGGGGGCCGACGAGCAGTACTTC. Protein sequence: CASKRQGADEQYF.